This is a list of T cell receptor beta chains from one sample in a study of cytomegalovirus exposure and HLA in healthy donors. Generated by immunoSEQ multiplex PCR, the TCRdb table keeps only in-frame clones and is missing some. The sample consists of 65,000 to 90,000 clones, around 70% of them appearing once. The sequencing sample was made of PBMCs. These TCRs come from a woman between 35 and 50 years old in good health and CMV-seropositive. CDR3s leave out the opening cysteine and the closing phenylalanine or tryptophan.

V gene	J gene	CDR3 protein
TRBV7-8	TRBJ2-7	ASSFERLVTYEQY
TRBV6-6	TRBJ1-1	ASTTQRLNTEAF
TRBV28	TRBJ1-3	ASTPIGDRFTISGNTIY
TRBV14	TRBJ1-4	ASSPTGGRTEKLF
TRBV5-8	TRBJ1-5	ASSLISGGDQPQH
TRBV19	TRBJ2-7	ASSIAGLGIYEQY
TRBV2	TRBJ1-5	ASNGQGGLNQPQH
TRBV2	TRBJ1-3	ASSDNFSGNTIY
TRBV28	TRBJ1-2	ASSFVGARGYT
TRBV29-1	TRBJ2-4	SVEAPDKNIQY
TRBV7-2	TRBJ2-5	ASSAPGWRGQEEQY
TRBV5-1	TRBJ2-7	ASSLEGREISEQY
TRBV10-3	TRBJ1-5	AISDGGFNQPQH
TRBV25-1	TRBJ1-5	ASKGVGRNQPQH
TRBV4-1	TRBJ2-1	ASSQGQGHYNEQF
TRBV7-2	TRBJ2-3	ASSFTSGRARKQY
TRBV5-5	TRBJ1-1	ASSFTGNTEAF
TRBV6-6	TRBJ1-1	ASSTTNRGRGTEAF
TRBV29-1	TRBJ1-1	SVDGGGDWNTEAF
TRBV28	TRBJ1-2	ASSLPANYGYT
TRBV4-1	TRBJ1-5	ASSPRGDSNQPQH
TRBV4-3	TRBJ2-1	ASSRQSGIGVNEQF
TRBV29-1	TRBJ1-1	SVVTGANTEAF
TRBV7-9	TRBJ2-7	ASSSGLAGVDEQY
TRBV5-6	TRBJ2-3	ASSLVETDTQY
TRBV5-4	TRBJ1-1	ASSAGQGRTEAF
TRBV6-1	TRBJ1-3	ASSWTGEGGNTIY
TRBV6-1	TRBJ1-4	ASSFGPATNEKLF